Described below is a single TCR beta chain sequence and its context. TCR beta VDJ and CDR3 profiles were obtained from a genomic DNA template. TCRdb re-called the reads through MiXCR, storing one row per CDR3 protein. This sample yields fewer than 200,000 distinct CDR3 sequences, of which approximately 48% are seen a single time; more than 1.5% belongs to the top ten. CD8+CD57+ cell expansion, shown by flow cytometry, had occurred in the patients selected for sequencing. The sample comes from a study of CD8+CD57+ T cells in acquired aplastic anemia. On the study more broadly: DNA per sorted CD4+ or CD8+ sample ranged about 0.2 to 27.4 ug, averaging around 3.1 ug.

This clonotype was obtained from a human donor with aplastic anemia. Material for sequencing was sorted CD4+, CD8+, or CD8+CD57+ T cells (not recorded which) from PBMCs.

The CDR3 loop is CSTGQGSYEQYF. The CDR3, as DNA: TGCAGTACCGGACAGGGCTCCTACGAGCAGTACTTC. The chain combines TRBV20-1 with TRBJ2-7; 8 nucleotides match TRBD1. The CDR3 is 12 residues long. CDR1 is DFQATT, CDR2 SNEGSKA, per germline (reference sequence). With V trimmed by 8 bases and J by 0 bases, 3 bases remained unmatched.